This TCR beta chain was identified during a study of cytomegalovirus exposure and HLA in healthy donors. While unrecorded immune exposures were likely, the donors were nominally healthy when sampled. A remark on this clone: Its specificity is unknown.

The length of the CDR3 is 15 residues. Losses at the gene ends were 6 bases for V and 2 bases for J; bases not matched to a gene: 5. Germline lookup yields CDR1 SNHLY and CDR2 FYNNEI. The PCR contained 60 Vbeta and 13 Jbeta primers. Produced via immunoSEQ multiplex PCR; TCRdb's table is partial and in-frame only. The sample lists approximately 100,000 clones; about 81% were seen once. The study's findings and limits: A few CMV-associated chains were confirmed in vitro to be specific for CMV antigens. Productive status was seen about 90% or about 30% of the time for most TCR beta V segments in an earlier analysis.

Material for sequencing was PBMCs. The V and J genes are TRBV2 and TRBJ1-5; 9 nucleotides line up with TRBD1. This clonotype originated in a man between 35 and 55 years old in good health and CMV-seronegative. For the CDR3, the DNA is TGTGCCAGCAGAGTGGGACAGGGTGGCAATCAGCCCCAGCATTTT. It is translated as CASRVGQGGNQPQHF.